This TCR beta chain was captured by sequencing in a study of blood T cell repertoires in COVID-19. Profiling relied on immunoSEQ multiplex PCR, and the TCRdb table lists in-frame clones only, not all of them. This sample carries 52,000 or so clones, about 83% of them seen once, and the ten largest clones take over 15%. This CDR3 comprises 16 residues. Germline trimming cut 3 bases from V and 3 bases from J; bases unmatched to any gene: 3. Germline V lookup: CDR1 SEHNR, CDR2 FQNEAQ (reference sequence). The chain links TRBV7-9 to TRBJ2-5, with 14 nucleotides matching TRBD2. This receptor was identified in a man aged 35 to 55 with acute or convalescent COVID-19. The sequencing sample was made of peripheral blood. The CDR3 sequence is CASSLGLAGVKETQYF. The CDR3 DNA follows: TGTGCCAGCAGCTTGGGACTAGCGGGGGTGAAAGAGACCCAGTACTTC.